One and the same sample provided the 27 T cell receptor beta chains below, sequenced in a study of T cell clonality in common variable immunodeficiency. Regarding the study as a whole: Common variable immunodeficiency TCR beta sequences reportedly had fewer deletions and N-nucleotide insertions.

Profiling relied on immunoSEQ multiplex PCR, and the TCRdb table lists in-frame clones only, not all of them. This record lists around 40,000 clones, none seen once only, and the top ten clones contain roughly 5.5%. The antigens these receptors bind are not known. The material sequenced was peripheral blood mononuclear cells. These receptors were obtained from a human donor with common variable immunodeficiency.

This clone has just a few counts. The read comes to an end 3 residues before the CDR3 does, leaving the germline J gene to fill in the end. The J gene is TRBJ2-2, the V gene TRBV7-8, with D perhaps given as TRBD1 or TRBD2 (5 bases each). The CDR3 is 16 residues long. The germline gives CDR1 SGHVS, CDR2 FQNEAQ. Between the trimmed V and J ends, which lost 1 base and 0 bases, there was a span of 9 bases. The CDR3: CASSLVEGTNTGELFF. The covered CDR3 bases are TGTGCCAGCAGCTTAGTCGAGGGGACGAACACCGGGGAG.

This clone was observed many times. The read ends 3 residues before the CDR3 terminus; that terminus is restored from the germline J gene. This sequence joins TRBV6-2 or TRBV6-3 and TRBJ1-1, with 8 nucleotides matching TRBD1. Germline V lookup: CDR1 MNHEY, CDR2 SVGEGT. The CDR3 runs to 14 residues. The ends lost 0 bases at V and 6 bases at J; junction bases unmatched: 3. The DNA read from the CDR3 is TGTGCCAGCAGTTACTCAGACAGGGGCCCTGAA. This codes for CASSYSDRGPE. The entire CDR3 sequence reads CASSYSDRGPEAFF.

This clone was observed many times. Coverage ceases 3 residues before the CDR3 finishes, and the germline J gene fills in the end. The V gene is TRBV10-3, the J gene TRBJ2-7; TRBD1 matches 10 bases. This CDR3 is built from 15 residues. Germline V gene lookup returns CDR1 ENHRY and CDR2 SYGVKD. V was pared by 4 bases and J by 2 bases, with 5 bases of the junction left unmatched. The DNA read from the CDR3 is TGTGCCATCAGTGCAGGGGACAGGGGTACCTACGAG. Translated: CAISAGDRGTYE. The entire CDR3 sequence reads CAISAGDRGTYEQYF.

In its sample, this clone was seen a few times. An end of the junction differs from the germline gene, which may be a read error. Read data end 3 residues before the CDR3 end; the end is taken from the germline J gene. This sequence joins TRBV7-7 and TRBJ2-2, with a tentative D call TRBD2 (6 bases). The CDR3 spans 15 residues. CDR1 and CDR2 (germline): SSHAT, FNYEAQ (reference sequence). The DNA read from the CDR3 is TGTGCTAGCAGCTCGTCGGGACTTGACACCGGGGAG. This codes for CASSSSGLDTGE. The full-length CDR3 reads as CASSSSGLDTGELFF.

About this clone itself: With the read ending 3 residues before the CDR3 end, the germline J gene is used to fill in that end. This chain uses TRBV18 with TRBJ2-7; D is possibly TRBD1 (8 bases). The CDR3 loop spans 15 amino acids. Germline V gives CDR1 KGHSH, CDR2 LQKENI. Deletions cut 2 bases from V and 2 bases from J, with 13 bases between. The CDR3 reads CASSPGQGGAYEQYF. The CDR3 DNA, read in part, is TGTGCCAGCTCACCAGGACAGGGAGGGGCCTACGAG.

This clone was counted a few times. The read terminates 3 residues before the CDR3 end, so the remaining end is supplied by the germline J gene. The V and J genes are TRBV5-6 and TRBJ1-1, with TRBD1 matching over 9 bases. Germline V gene data show CDR1 as SGHDT and CDR2 as YYEEEE. The CDR3 has 15 residues. J lost 7 bases, V lost 0 bases, and 7 bases had no gene match. CDR3 amino acids: CASSLDTGGGDEAFF. The DNA read from the CDR3 is TGTGCCAGCAGCTTGGACACAGGGGGCGGGGATGAA.

Ten or more counts support this clone. The CDR3 end is not reached by the read, which stops 3 residues before it; the germline J gene fills it in. The chain combines TRBV10-3 with TRBJ2-7, with TRBD1 as a possible D gene (6 bases). V lost 6 bases to trimming and J lost 3 bases, with 15 bases between them. Germline assignment: CDR1 ENHRY and CDR2 SYGVKD. The CDR3 consists of 14 residues. CDR3 sequence reads: CAISSDRLVYEQYF. The sequenced part of the CDR3 DNA is TGTGCCATCAGCTCCGACAGGCTAGTCTACGAG.

This clone came up a few times. The CDR3 end is not reached by the read, which stops 3 residues before it; the germline J gene fills it in. This chain uses TRBV29-1 with TRBJ2-5; 7 bases line up with TRBD1. The germline CDR1 and CDR2 sequences are SQVTM and ANQGSEA. Trimming removed 4 bases from V and 3 bases from J; junction bases left unmatched: 5. The CDR3 has 13 residues. CDR3 residues: CSVARGLKETQYF. CDR3 DNA, as far as it was read: TGCAGCGTTGCCAGGGGGTTGAAAGAGACC.

This clone showed up just a few times. Read coverage stops 3 residues before the CDR3 terminus; the germline J gene supplies the remainder. The chain is built from TRBV5-1 and TRBJ2-7, with 7 bases fitting TRBD1. Trimming at V came to 4 bases and at J to 2 bases, leaving 9 bases not matched to a gene. Germline V gene lookup returns CDR1 SGHRS and CDR2 YFSETQ. The CDR3 sequence is 15 residues long. CDR3 protein: CASSPPGQDPYEQYF. The part of the CDR3 DNA that was read is TGCGCCAGCAGCCCGCCCGGACAGGATCCCTACGAG.

Details on this clone: With the read ending 3 residues before the CDR3 end, the germline J gene is used to fill in that end. The V gene is TRBV7-6, the J gene TRBJ1-1, with D perhaps TRBD1 (5 bases). Germline CDR1 is SGHVS and CDR2 is FNYEAQ. V gave up 1 base and J gave up 4 bases, with 16 bases separating them. CDR3 length: 16 amino acids. CDR3: CASSLVSVGGGTEAFF. The CDR3 DNA, read in part, is TGTGCCAGCAGCTTAGTCTCGGTGGGGGGGGGCACTGAA.

This clone was observed many times. The DNA ends 3 residues before the CDR3 does, and the rest of the CDR3 is filled in from the germline J gene. V gene TRBV6-1 combines with J gene TRBJ2-7; D possibly corresponds to TRBD1 (6 bases). V was trimmed by 3 bases and J by 5 bases, leaving 11 bases between them. Germline V gene data show CDR1 as MNHNS and CDR2 as SASEGT. The CDR3 runs to 13 residues. The CDR3 reads CASSDTGFNEQYF. Incomplete CDR3 DNA: TGTGCCAGCAGTGATACAGGGTTTAACGAG.

Only a few counts were recorded for this clone. The read is 3 residues too short to cover the CDR3 end, so that end is filled in from the germline J gene. V is TRBV7-8 and J is TRBJ1-6; D is undetermined. This CDR3 contains 13 residues. The germline V and J ends were trimmed by 2 bases and 4 bases, with 3 bases remaining between them. Germline values: CDR1 SGHVS, CDR2 FQNEAQ. The CDR3 loop reads CASSLSYNSPLHF. The DNA read from the CDR3 is TGTGCCAGCAGCTTATCGTATAATTCACCC.

This clone was recorded many times. The read ends 3 residues before the CDR3 terminus; that terminus is restored from the germline J gene. This chain uses TRBV5-1 with TRBJ2-2; 11 positions match TRBD2. V dropped 4 bases and J dropped 7; count of bases not matched to a gene: 9. Germline V gene sequence: CDR1 SGHRS, CDR2 YFSETQ. The CDR3 totals 16 residues. CDR3 sequence reads: CASSGSTSGVIGELFF. The DNA read from the CDR3 is TGCGCCAGCAGCGGATCGACTAGCGGGGTGATCGGGGAG. The variable domain in full, with the rest retrieved from reference TRBV5-1 and TRBJ2-2, is KAGVTQTPRYLIKTRGQQVTLSCSPISGHRSVSWYQQTPGQGLQFLFEYFSETQRNKGNFPGRFSGRQFSNSRSEMNVSTLELGDSALYLCASSGSTSGVIGELFFGEGSRLTVL.

This clone was seen repeatedly, ten times or more. The read is 3 residues too short to cover the CDR3 end, so that end is filled in from the germline J gene. The rearrangement uses TRBV6-2 or TRBV6-3 and TRBJ1-5; a weak D match, TRBD1 (6 bases). This CDR3 is 16 amino acids long. V lost 6 bases and J 1 base, leaving 16 bases between the germline ends. Germline values: CDR1 MNHEY, CDR2 SVGEGT. CDR3 DNA (partial): TGTGCCAGCAGCATAATACAGGGTATGAGCAATCAGCCC. The encoded protein is CASSIIQGMSNQP. Given in full, the CDR3 is CASSIIQGMSNQPQHF.

This clone was seen a handful of times. An end of the junction does not agree with germline; a read error may underlie this. The DNA ends 3 residues before the CDR3 does, and the rest of the CDR3 is filled in from the germline J gene. This chain joins TRBV7-7 and TRBJ2-5, with 10 bases matching TRBD1. Germline CDR1 and CDR2: SSHAT and FNYEAQ (reference sequence). The CDR3 totals 14 residues. This CDR3 reads CASSTGTGEETQYF. The sequenced part of the CDR3 DNA is TGTGCTAGCAGTACCGGGACAGGGGAAGAGACC.

This clone was detected ten times or more. An end of the junction does not agree with germline; a read error may underlie this. From the germline J gene comes the end of the CDR3, since the read stops 3 residues before it. The gene calls are TRBV4-2 and TRBJ1-1; D is unresolved. Germline loops: CDR1 LGHNA, CDR2 YNFKEQ. The CDR3 covers 15 residues. The CDR3 sequence is CASSQDSSSNTEAFF. CDR3 DNA, as far as it was read: TGCGCCAGCAGCCAAGATAGCAGTTCGAACACTGAA.

This clone was seen a few times. Incomplete CDR3 DNA: TGTGCCAGCTCACCAGACCCAGGGGGCGTTGGGGCCAACGTC. Residues: CASSPDPGGVGANV. The CDR3, in full, reads CASSPDPGGVGANVLTF. The V call is TRBV18, the J call TRBJ2-6, with 8 bases matching TRBD1. The CDR3 end is not reached by the read, which stops 3 residues before it; the germline J gene fills it in. Germline CDR1 reads KGHSH; CDR2 reads LQKENI. The V segment lost 2 bases and the J segment 3 bases; nucleotides outside the gene matches: 6. This CDR3 has 17 residues. Using reference TRBV18 and TRBJ2-6 for the parts outside the CDR3, the full variable domain is NAGVMQNPRHLVRRRGQEARLRCSPMKGHSHVYWYRQLPEEGLKFMVYLQKENIIDESGMPKERFSAEFPKEGPSILRIQQVVRGDSAAYFCASSPDPGGVGANVLTFGAGSRLTVL.

This clone was seen many times. From the germline J gene comes the end of the CDR3, since the read stops 3 residues before it. This chain links TRBV29-1 with TRBJ2-3, with 11 bases that match TRBD1. The CDR3 runs to 14 residues. CDR1 is SQVTM, CDR2 ANQGSEA, per germline. V trimming: 4 bases; J trimming: 3 bases; junction bases outside the gene matches: 3. CDR3 DNA, as far as it was read: TGCAGCGTTGGGCGGGACAGGGGGACAGATACG. Its protein product is CSVGRDRGTDT. The whole CDR3 protein is CSVGRDRGTDTQYF.

In its sample, this clone was seen many times. The read comes to an end 3 residues before the CDR3 does, leaving the germline J gene to fill in the end. The J gene is TRBJ1-1, the V gene TRBV7-2; weak D call: TRBD1 (5 bases). V lost 1 base and J 5 bases, leaving 14 bases between the germline ends. This CDR3 comprises 15 residues. CDR1 is SGHTA, CDR2 FQGNSA, per germline. Incomplete CDR3 DNA: TGTGCCAGCAGCTTAGGTCCGGGGGATGGAACTGAA. Protein sequence: CASSLGPGDGTE. The entire CDR3 protein is CASSLGPGDGTEAFF.

This clone was observed at least ten times. The sequence runs out 3 residues before the end of the CDR3; the remainder is reconstructed from the germline J gene. V usage is TRBV5-4 and J usage is TRBJ1-3; D might be TRBD1 (6 bases). Germline V gene lookup returns CDR1 SGHNT and CDR2 YYREEE (reference sequence). V gave up 0 bases and J gave up 2 bases, with 6 bases separating them. This CDR3 contains 14 residues. The covered CDR3 bases are TGTGCCAGCAGCTTGGACAGGGCTGGAAACACC. The encoded protein is CASSLDRAGNT. The full CDR3 reads CASSLDRAGNTIYF.

This clone has just a few counts. The read is 3 residues too short to cover the CDR3 end, so that end is filled in from the germline J gene. The rearrangement links TRBV7-9 to TRBJ2-7, with 7 bases identical to TRBD1. CDR1 is SEHNR, CDR2 FQNEAQ, per germline (reference sequence). Trimming took 5 bases from V and 3 from J; bases not matched to a gene: 4. The CDR3 extends over 13 amino acids. The covered CDR3 bases are TGTGCCAGCAGCCGGGGACAGAACTACGAG. Residues: CASSRGQNYE. From start to end, the CDR3 is CASSRGQNYEQYF.

On this clone: The observed sequence ends 3 residues before the CDR3 terminus, with the missing tail filled in from the germline J gene. This chain joins TRBV19 and TRBJ2-7; tentatively, D is TRBD2 (5 bases). Deletions cut 1 base from V and 4 bases from J, with 11 bases between. Germline CDR1 and CDR2: LNHDA and SQIVND (reference sequence). The CDR3 is 14 residues long. CDR3 protein: CASSIGLRLYEQYF. The sequenced CDR3 bases are TGTGCCAGTAGTATAGGACTAAGGTTATACGAG. Full variable domain (rest looked up from reference TRBV19 and TRBJ2-7): DGGITQSPKYLFRKEGQNVTLSCEQNLNHDAMYWYRQDPGQGLRLIYYSQIVNDFQKGDIAEGYSVSREKKESFPLTVTSAQKNPTAFYLCASSIGLRLYEQYFGPGTRLTVT.

This clone was counted at least ten times. The read ends 3 residues shy of where the CDR3 ends; the end is completed using the germline J gene. V and J are TRBV7-9 and TRBJ2-3; D is unresolved. V was clipped by 1 base and J by 0 bases, with 8 bases between them. The V gene's germline CDR1 is SEHNR and CDR2 FQNEAQ (reference sequence). This CDR3 is 15 amino acids long. The covered CDR3 bases are TGTGCCAGCAGCTTAGGATCGGGTAGCACAGATACG. It yields the protein CASSLGSGSTDT. The whole CDR3 region reads CASSLGSGSTDTQYF.

This clone came up many times. The CDR3 DNA, read in part, is TGCAGTGCTGGGGTGGACAGGTCTGGC. Translating it yields CSAGVDRSG. The complete CDR3 reads CSAGVDRSGYTF. V is TRBV20-1 and J is TRBJ1-2, with 7 bases fitting TRBD1. Read sequence stops 3 residues before the CDR3 end, and the germline J gene provides the missing end. Germline CDR1 DFQATT, CDR2 SNEGSKA (reference sequence). With 5 bases clipped from V and 7 bases from J, the junction kept 7 bases outside the gene matches. The CDR3 is made up of 12 amino acids.

This clone was seen more than once but under ten times. The read gets to within 3 residues of the CDR3 end, and the germline J gene fills in the rest. The chain links TRBV2 to TRBJ2-7; perhaps TRBD1 as D (6 bases). CDR3 length: 14 amino acids. Germline V gene data show CDR1 as SNHLY and CDR2 as FYNNEI. V gave up 1 base and J gave up 4 bases, with 11 bases separating them. Partial CDR3 DNA: TGTGCCAGCAGTGAAGTCAGGGGTGGGTACGAG. Protein product: CASSEVRGGYE. The full CDR3 protein is CASSEVRGGYEQYF.

A remark on this clone: The CDR3 extends 3 residues past the end of the read, so its final part is completed from the germline J gene. The chain combines TRBV6-1 with TRBJ1-4, with D perhaps TRBD1 (5 bases). V lost 3 bases, J lost 7 bases, and 12 bases lay in between. The CDR3 is made up of 14 amino acids. The germline V gene encodes CDR1 MNHNS and CDR2 SASEGT. The covered CDR3 bases are TGTGCCAGCAGTGATCCAGGGAGGGGTGAAAAA. Translation: CASSDPGRGEK. The whole CDR3 sequence reads CASSDPGRGEKLFF.

This clone was counted ten times or more. The missing CDR3 end, 3 residues past where the read stops, is filled in from the germline J gene. J is TRBJ2-1 and V is TRBV23-1; 9 nucleotides align to TRBD2. TRBV23-1 is identified as an open reading frame with a role that is uncertain. The CDR3 sequence is 17 residues long. J was trimmed by 4 bases and V by 0 bases; bases with no gene match: 7. CDR3 region: CASSQSGPSGTYNEQFF. The CDR3 bases that were read are TGCGCCAGCAGTCAATCTGGGCCTAGCGGGACATACAATGAG.